The entry below describes one TCR beta chain. An end of the junction differs from the germline gene, which may be a read error. The data stem from a study of CD8+CD57+ T cells in acquired aplastic anemia. Germline V gene sequence: CDR1 DFQATT, CDR2 SNEGSKA (reference sequence). The CDR3 is 15 residues long. Individuals selected for sequencing had exhibited CD8+CD57+ cell expansion on flow cytometry. CDR3 and TCR beta VDJ profiling relied on genomic DNA as the template. One entry per CDR3 protein, called by TCRdb with MiXCR from the reads. Of 150,000 to 200,000 distinct CDR3 sequences in the sample, less than 60% were seen once.

Sequencing was carried out using sorted CD4+, CD8+, or CD8+CD57+ T cells (not recorded which) from PBMCs. This sequence originates from a human donor with aplastic anemia. V gene TRBV20-1 combines with J gene TRBJ1-1; D is unclear. In nucleotides, the CDR3 is TGCAGTCCTAGACCCCTGTCAATCATGAACACTGAAGCTTTCTTT. It translates to CSPRPLSIMNTEAFF.